The clone carrying this T cell receptor (beta chain) came up once. Its matching antigen is unknown. Sequencing was performed with immunoSEQ multiplex PCR; in TCRdb, only in-frame clones are kept and a portion is missing. Here the sample spans 110,000 to 150,000 clones, 89% being singletons. The sample belongs to a study of T cell responses to AZD1222 COVID-19 vaccine. Study-wide results and caveats: White British donors predominated, females outnumbered males, and clonal diversity was possibly underestimated. Regions 160-218 and 743-854 held dominance among vaccine-associated CD4 TCRs, which spanned spike.

Between the trimmed V and J ends, which lost 8 bases and 7 bases, there was a span of 18 bases. CDR3 length: 14 amino acids. CDR1 SGHDN and CDR2 FVKESK come from the germline V gene. The specimen was peripheral blood, collected on day 0 of AZD1222 vaccination. This clonotype was sampled from an adult in good health. The chain is built from TRBV14 and TRBJ2-1, with a tentative D call TRBD2 (5 bases). This CDR3 is CASARLSPLNEQFF. DNA for the CDR3: TGTGCCAGCGCCCGACTATCCCCCCTGAATGAGCAGTTCTTC.